This TCR beta chain was retrieved from a study of response to subunit inactivated influenza vaccine. Study-wide findings and caveats: Authors suggested that a seasonal influenza vaccination recruits few new T cells each time.

TCRdb reprocessed the RT-PCR reads with MiXCR, giving one entry per CDR3 protein. The data hold around 480,000 distinct CDR3 sequences, with about 17% observed a single time. This clonotype was counted between two and nine times. The target antigen is unknown. This CDR3 spans 15 amino acids. Germline CDR1 is KGHSH and CDR2 is LQKENI. V dropped 0 bases and J dropped 1 base, with 9 bases sitting between them. The clonotype was recovered from a man between 50 and 69 years old who received an inactivated influenza vaccine. The rearrangement joins TRBV18 to TRBJ2-5; D uncertain. This specimen was CD4+ T cells sorted from PBMCs, taken around 25 months after vaccination. CDR3 nucleotides: TGTGCCAGCTCACCACCGTCGGGCAGCCAAGAGACCCAGTACTTC. Protein product: CASSPPSGSQETQYF.